This T cell receptor beta chain was sequenced for a study of cytomegalovirus exposure and HLA in healthy donors. Overall study results and limits: Cytomegalovirus status was reportedly diagnosed by the classifier with high specificity and sensitivity.

The data were produced by immunoSEQ multiplex PCR, yet TCRdb's version contains in-frame clones alone and is incomplete. In the table there are about 360,000 clones, approximately 90% of which are singletons. Regarding this clone: Its target is not known.

The roughly 120-subject validation cohort, separate from the approximately 670-subject first cohort, included the donors. The receptor was isolated from a woman aged 18-29 years in good health and CMV-seronegative. Input material: PBMCs.

The CDR3 coding sequence is TGTGCCAGCAGTTTAGTACGGGGTGATAACTATGGCTACACCTTC. Translated: CASSLVRGDNYGYTF. This chain connects TRBV27 to TRBJ1-2; D gene ambiguous. The V end lost 2 bases, the J end lost 1 base, and 11 bases lay between the germline ends. CDR1 and CDR2 from the germline V gene are MNHEY and SMNVEV (reference sequence). The CDR3 is made up of 15 amino acids.